The following is a T cell receptor beta chain sequence with its context. The time point: inflamed ileum from the surgical specimen. The data belong to a study of T cell repertoires in ileal Crohn's disease. Study summary: M0 samples are biopsies from inflamed ileum in the resection specimen.

The ends were cut back, 5 bases at V and 6 bases at J, with 10 bases in the middle. Germline values: CDR1 SGHVS, CDR2 FQNEAQ. The CDR3 contains 13 residues. Method: immunoSEQ multiplex PCR; TCRdb's copy keeps in-frame clones and lacks some. The table shows several thousand clones, with approximately 85% occurring only once. The chain carries TRBV7-8 and TRBJ2-2, with D unresolved. The sample was ileal tissue. The clonotype originates from an adult with Crohn's disease. CDR3 sequence (DNA): TGTGCCAGCAGCCATGTTGTGTCCGGGGAGCTGTTTTTT. This gives the protein CASSHVVSGELFF.